This TCR beta chain was sequenced for a study of breast tumors, draining lymph nodes, adjacent tissues. General study findings and limits: Tumors had less TCR diversity than lymph nodes, more than nontumor tissue.

The lymph nodes were axillary draining lymph nodes from breast cancer patients. V gave up 4 bases and J gave up 9 bases; unmatched junction bases: 5. The CDR3 covers 14 residues. This clonotype was counted a few times. What it binds is unknown. Being one base from a much bigger clone, this may be a read error. TCRdb re-called the multiplex PCR reads through MiXCR, storing one row per CDR3 protein. The table includes 270,000 or so distinct CDR3 sequences, around 30% detected once. The sample taken for sequencing was axillary lymph node tissue. The rearrangement joins TRBV12-3 or TRBV12-4 to TRBJ1-5, with 11 nucleotides matching TRBD1. The receptor was derived from a female donor with breast cancer. Some clones in this sample may be carry-over from other donors' samples. The CDR3 reads CASSWTGGSRPQHF. The DNA of the CDR3 is TGTGCCAGCAGTTGGACAGGGGGCTCTCGGCCCCAGCATTTT.